Below, 15 T cell receptor beta chains from the same sample are listed, as sequenced in a study of OX40 agonist ivuxolimab in advanced cancers. This table comes from immunoSEQ multiplex PCR, and its TCRdb copy is limited to in-frame clones, with some not included. The profile shows around 62,000 clones, around nine tenths of them singletons. Specimen: CD4+ or CD8+ T cells sorted from blood, collected in a trial of the OX40 agonist ivuxolimab. These receptors were obtained from an adult with an advanced solid tumor such as melanoma, head and neck, liver or kidney cancer.

The V call is TRBV5-1, the J call TRBJ2-3, with D perhaps matching TRBD1 or TRBD2 (5 bases each). This CDR3 region has 15 residues. Trimming shortened V by 4 bases and J by 6 bases, and 18 bases separated the two germline ends. Germline V gene lookup returns CDR1 SGHRS and CDR2 YFSETQ. The CDR3 DNA follows: TGCGCCAGCAGCAGGGACCGTATCCCAGGGGATACGCAGTATTTT. Encoded protein: CASSRDRIPGDTQYF.

The chain couples TRBV19 to TRBJ2-7; a possible D gene is TRBD1 (6 bases). Trimming pared 10 bases from V and 3 bases from J, leaving 16 bases between. The germline gives CDR1 LNHDA, CDR2 SQIVND (reference sequence). This CDR3 is built from 13 residues. In nucleotides, the CDR3 is TGTGCCACTGCGCCGGGACATAGCTACGAGCAGTACTTC. It codes for CATAPGHSYEQYF. The variable domain in full, with the rest retrieved from reference TRBV19 and TRBJ2-7, is DGGITQSPKYLFRKEGQNVTLSCEQNLNHDAMYWYRQDPGQGLRLIYYSQIVNDFQKGDIAEGYSVSREKKESFPLTVTSAQKNPTAFYLCATAPGHSYEQYFGPGTRLTVT.

The chain joins TRBV4-1 to TRBJ2-7; D possibly corresponds to TRBD1 (7 bases). Germline CDR1 reads MGHRA; CDR2 reads YSYEKL. V was cut by 4 bases and J by 5 bases, with 27 bases left in between. This CDR3 is built from 18 residues. The CDR3 loop is CASSPRGQRYRGLDEQYF. The CDR3 DNA follows: TGCGCCAGCAGCCCGAGAGGTCAGAGATACAGGGGACTCGACGAGCAGTACTTC.

The rearrangement joins TRBV4-2 to TRBJ2-1; 9 bases line up with TRBD1. Germline CDR1 and CDR2: LGHNA and YNFKEQ. The CDR3 contains 16 residues. The V gene end was trimmed by 4 bases and the J gene end by 7 bases; junction bases not matched to a gene: 11. In DNA, the CDR3 is TGTGCCAGCAGCCCACGAGAGACAGGGGGGTATAATGAGCAGTTCTTC. This encodes CASSPRETGGYNEQFF.

The chain is built from TRBV7-2 and TRBJ2-7, with a weak D call TRBD1 (6 bases). The germline CDR1 and CDR2 sequences are SGHTA and FQGNSA. Trimming left V 1 base short and J 2 bases short, with 12 bases between. This CDR3 spans 15 amino acids. The CDR3, as DNA: TGTGCCAGCAGCTTAGAGGACAGTAGAACCTACGAGCAGTACTTC. Residues: CASSLEDSRTYEQYF.

The chain recombines TRBV7-3 with TRBJ2-3, with D unresolved. The ends were cut back, 4 bases at V and 6 bases at J, with 11 bases in the middle. Germline CDR1 SGHTA, CDR2 FQGTGA. The CDR3 consists of 13 residues. The CDR3 reads CASSYSLGDTQYF. Written as DNA, the CDR3 is TGTGCCAGCAGCTATAGTCTGGGGGATACGCAGTATTTT.

This clone occurred once. The V and J genes are TRBV28 and TRBJ1-3, with 7 bases fitting TRBD1. J was trimmed by 7 bases and V by 2 bases; bases with no gene match: 14. The CDR3 spans 17 residues. Looked up from germline, CDR1 is MDHEN and CDR2 is SYDVKM. CDR3 in amino acids: CASSLSFGQGGYNTIYF. The CDR3 DNA sequence: TGTGCCAGCAGTTTAAGTTTCGGGCAGGGGGGTTATAACACCATATATTTT.

The gene calls are TRBV28 and TRBJ2-6; the D is unclear. The CDR3 length is 18 residues. CDR1 is MDHEN, CDR2 SYDVKM, per germline. V was trimmed by 5 bases and J by 4 bases, leaving 21 bases between them. The CDR3 DNA follows: TGTGCCAGCAGTCGTTTTAAGGGCAAGGGCAAGGGGGCCAACGTCCTGACTTTC. Protein product: CASSRFKGKGKGANVLTF.

This chain connects TRBV7-8 to TRBJ2-5; a weak D match, TRBD2 (6 bases). CDR1 and CDR2 from the germline V gene are SGHVS and FQNEAQ. Trimming stripped 5 bases from V and 4 bases from J, with 11 bases between. The CDR3 is made up of 13 amino acids. The CDR3 is CASSPGTGETQYF. CDR3 in DNA: TGTGCCAGCAGCCCCGGGACTGGAGAGACCCAGTACTTC.

CDR3 protein: CASSPQDRAGEQYF. The CDR3 region has the DNA TGTGCCAGCAGTCCACAGGACAGGGCAGGGGAGCAGTACTTC. The V call is TRBV28, the J call TRBJ2-7, with 8 bases fitting TRBD1. Germline CDR1 reads MDHEN; CDR2 reads SYDVKM. There are 14 residues in the CDR3. Losses at the gene ends were 5 bases for V and 7 bases for J; bases not matched to a gene: 10.

V usage is TRBV2 and J usage is TRBJ2-6, with D perhaps given as TRBD1 or TRBD2 (6 bases each). The CDR3 consists of 15 residues. Germline V gene sequence: CDR1 SNHLY, CDR2 FYNNEI. V dropped 4 bases and J dropped 2 bases, with 9 bases sitting between them. CDR3 amino acids: CASSVEGAGANVLTF. DNA for the CDR3: TGTGCCAGCAGTGTGGAGGGGGCTGGGGCCAACGTCCTGACTTTC.

This clone appeared a few times. The chain joins TRBV7-9 to TRBJ1-1; a weak D match, TRBD1 (5 bases). Trimming removed 1 base from V and 4 bases from J, with 10 bases in between. Germline assignment: CDR1 SEHNR and CDR2 FQNEAQ (reference sequence). This CDR3 region has 14 residues. CDR3 residues: CASSLGGGATEAFF. The CDR3 DNA is TGTGCCAGCAGCTTAGGAGGTGGGGCCACTGAAGCTTTCTTT. Full variable domain (remainder filled in from reference TRBV7-9 and TRBJ1-1): DTGVSQNPRHKITKRGQNVTFRCDPISEHNRLYWYRQTLGQGPEFLTYFQNEAQLEKSRLLSDRFSAERPKGSFSTLEIQRTEQGDSAMYLCASSLGGGATEAFFGQGTRLTVV.

The V and J genes are TRBV10-3 and TRBJ2-2; TRBD1 aligns across 8 bases. The J segment lost 7 bases and the V segment lost 5 bases, leaving 9 bases of the junction unmatched. The germline V gene encodes CDR1 ENHRY and CDR2 SYGVKD. The CDR3 is made up of 15 amino acids. CDR3 in amino acids: CAISPGQGGHGELFF. CDR3 DNA: TGTGCCATCAGTCCTGGACAGGGTGGGCACGGGGAGCTGTTTTTT.

The chain's CDR3 is CATWVGNQPQHF. The CDR3 bases are TGTGCGACGTGGGTCGGCAATCAGCCCCAGCATTTT. The chain combines TRBV28 with TRBJ1-5; D is unresolved. The V gene's germline CDR1 is MDHEN and CDR2 SYDVKM. The CDR3 is 12 amino acids.

The rearrangement joins TRBV11-2 to TRBJ1-2, with D uncertain. Trimming shortened V by 5 bases and J by 6 bases, and 7 bases separated the two germline ends. This CDR3 is 11 amino acids long. From germline, CDR1 is SGHAT and CDR2 FQNNGV. The CDR3 bases are TGTGCCAGCAGCCCATGGGATGGCTACACCTTC. Translation: CASSPWDGYTF.